The sequence of this T cell receptor beta chain was determined in a study of blood T cell repertoires in COVID-19. Produced via immunoSEQ multiplex PCR; TCRdb's table is partial and in-frame only. The sample lists 25,000 to 35,000 clones; under 95% were seen once. This CDR3 spans 19 amino acids. V lost 4 bases and J lost 6; bases outside the gene matches: 17. CDR1 is LNHNV and CDR2 is YYDKDF in the germline V gene (reference sequence). The rearrangement links TRBV15 to TRBJ2-1, with 11 bases lining up with TRBD2. Material for sequencing was peripheral blood. The sequence derives from a man in his fifties or sixties with active COVID-19. CDR3 loop: CATSTLLLAGVRAGNEQFF. The DNA for the CDR3 is TGTGCCACCAGCACTTTGTTACTAGCGGGAGTTCGGGCGGGCAATGAGCAGTTCTTC.